These 17 T cell receptor beta chains came from one sample sequenced in a study of blood T cell repertoires in COVID-19. The table came from immunoSEQ multiplex PCR; TCRdb's copy has only in-frame clones and leaves some out. The sample comprises under 200,000 clones, about 88% of which are singletons, and 0.99% rests with the top ten. Material for sequencing was peripheral blood. These receptors originate from a man between 18 and 29 years old with acute or convalescent COVID-19.

This CDR3 reads CASSGQTDPGQGFASETQYF. Here the CDR3 DNA reads TGCGCCAGCAGCGGACAAACAGACCCGGGACAGGGTTTTGCGTCGGAGACCCAGTACTTC. This chain connects TRBV5-1 to TRBJ2-5, with 9 bases lining up with TRBD1. The trim removed 4 bases at V and 5 bases at J, leaving 24 bases unmatched. CDR3 length: 20 residues. In germline, CDR1 is SGHRS, CDR2 YFSETQ.

The rearrangement links TRBV5-1 to TRBJ1-1; D ambiguous. The CDR3 has 14 amino acids. Trimming removed 1 base from V and 4 bases from J, with 11 bases in between. Germline V gene data show CDR1 as SGHRS and CDR2 as YFSETQ. CDR3 protein: CASSLPGSGTEAFF. The CDR3 DNA reads TGCGCCAGCAGCTTGCCGGGGTCGGGCACTGAAGCTTTCTTT.

V gene TRBV21-1 combines with J gene TRBJ2-7; the table gives TRBD1 as D, unverified against the DNA. TRBV21-1 is termed a pseudogene. The CDR3 runs 13 residues. Here the CDR3 DNA reads TGTGCCAGCAACCTGATTGGACGAAGGGGGCAGTACTTC. This encodes CASNLIGRRGQYF.

This rearrangement joins TRBV2 to TRBJ1-3, with D perhaps matching TRBD1 (5 bases). The germline gives CDR1 SNHLY, CDR2 FYNNEI. Deletions cut 6 bases from V and 0 bases from J, with 15 bases between. This CDR3 is 16 amino acids long. In DNA, the CDR3 is TGTGCCAGCAGCGTAACCAGGGCATCCTCTGGAAACACCATATATTTT. Translating gives CASSVTRASSGNTIYF.

The chain combines TRBV2 with TRBJ2-1; 7 bases are shared with TRBD2. The CDR3 totals 15 residues. V lost 5 bases to trimming and J lost 6 bases; unmatched junction nucleotides: 10. The germline V gene has CDR1 SNHLY and CDR2 FYNNEI. CDR3 residues: CASSFTSAGANEQFF. CDR3 nucleotides: TGTGCCAGCAGTTTTACTAGCGCCGGCGCCAATGAGCAGTTCTTC.

V usage is TRBV5-1 and J usage is TRBJ1-3; 7 bases map to TRBD1. This CDR3 spans 15 amino acids. J was trimmed by 7 bases and V by 4 bases; bases with no gene match: 11. Germline V gene sequence: CDR1 SGHRS, CDR2 YFSETQ. This CDR3 reads CASSIGDSSRNTIYF. The CDR3 nucleotides are TGCGCCAGCAGCATCGGGGACAGTAGTAGGAACACCATATATTTT.

The chain recombines TRBV25-1 with TRBJ1-1; D not certain. CDR3 size: 15 residues. V was shortened by 1 base and J by 0 bases, with 9 bases between the two germline ends. Germline values: CDR1 MGHDK, CDR2 SYGVNS. CDR3 sequence reads: CASSESGRVNTEAFF. The CDR3 nucleotides read TGTGCCAGCAGTGAATCGGGGAGGGTGAACACTGAAGCTTTCTTT.

V and J are TRBV12-5 and TRBJ1-1, with no clear D. This CDR3 is 14 amino acids long. V shed 7 bases and J shed 4 bases, with 16 bases lying between them. Germline-derived CDR1 and CDR2 are LGHNT and FRNRAP. CDR3 nucleotides: TGTGCTAGTGCGGCCGGCGGGGAGCGCACTGAAGCTTTCTTT. It yields the protein CASAAGGERTEAFF.

This chain joins TRBV11-2 and TRBJ2-7, with 8 bases that match TRBD2. The CDR3 contains 16 residues. With V trimmed by 5 bases and J by 0 bases, 9 bases remained unmatched. Germline V gene lookup returns CDR1 SGHAT and CDR2 FQNNGV. The CDR3 reads CASSANGGTSSYEQYF. CDR3 DNA sequence: TGTGCCAGCAGCGCCAATGGGGGGACTAGCTCCTACGAGCAGTACTTC.

The chain employs TRBV12-3 or TRBV12-4 and TRBJ1-1; maybe TRBD1 (6 bases). V lost 5 bases to trimming and J lost 8 bases, with 15 bases between them. This CDR3 region has 13 residues. The CDR3 here is CASSVGTPGEAFF. CDR3 bases: TGTGCCAGCAGTGTAGGGACACCCGGAGAAGCTTTCTTT.

The V call is TRBV9, the J call TRBJ1-1; 9 positions match TRBD1. CDR1 is SGDLS, CDR2 YYNGEE, per germline. With V trimmed by 0 bases and J by 4 bases, 10 bases remained unmatched. The CDR3 runs to 17 residues. CDR3 sequence: CASSVGETGGWGTEAFF. CDR3 nucleotides: TGTGCCAGCAGCGTAGGAGAGACAGGGGGTTGGGGCACTGAAGCTTTCTTT.

The chain recombines TRBV5-1 with TRBJ2-3; 13 bases agree with TRBD2. The CDR3 sequence is 16 residues long. Germline lookup yields CDR1 SGHRS and CDR2 YFSETQ. Unmatched junction bases numbered 4, after V lost 4 bases and J lost 2 bases. The CDR3 loop is CASSHGTSGDTDTQYF. For the CDR3, the DNA is TGCGCCAGCAGCCACGGGACTAGCGGGGACACAGATACGCAGTATTTT.

The chain recombines TRBV7-9 with TRBJ1-6; 8 bases match TRBD1. Trimming removed 4 bases from V and 13 bases from J; junction bases left unmatched: 12. The germline CDR1 and CDR2 sequences are SEHNR and FQNEAQ (reference sequence). This CDR3 is 15 amino acids long. CDR3 sequence: CASSSTGTGGVPLHF. The CDR3 nucleotides read TGTGCCAGCAGCTCAACCGGGACAGGCGGAGTTCCCCTCCACTTT.

The chain links TRBV29-1 to TRBJ2-7; the D gene is possibly TRBD1 (7 bases). Germline V CDR1 and CDR2: SQVTM, ANQGSEA. V was clipped by 5 bases and J by 6 bases, with 8 bases between them. This CDR3 has 10 amino acids. The DNA for the CDR3 is TGCAGCGTTCAGGGGGGCGAGCAGTACTTC. Encoded protein: CSVQGGEQYF.

This sequence joins TRBV4-1 and TRBJ2-1; a weak D match, TRBD2 (6 bases). Germline CDR1 reads MGHRA; CDR2 reads YSYEKL. V was clipped by 2 bases and J by 2 bases, with 13 bases between them. This CDR3 is built from 16 residues. CDR3 DNA: TGCGCCAGCAGCCAACTACGGGGGAAAACCTACAATGAGCAGTTCTTC. Encoded protein: CASSQLRGKTYNEQFF.

The chain carries TRBV5-4 and TRBJ2-5; unclear D gene. Trimming left V 2 bases short and J 2 bases short, with 10 bases between. Germline-derived CDR1 and CDR2 are SGHNT and YYREEE (reference sequence). The CDR3 consists of 14 residues. CDR3 in amino acids: CASSFKVQQETQYF. The CDR3 region has the DNA TGTGCCAGCAGCTTCAAGGTACAGCAAGAGACCCAGTACTTC.

V is TRBV5-4 and J is TRBJ1-2; 7 nucleotides match TRBD1. With V trimmed by 6 bases and J by 2 bases, 7 bases remained unmatched. Germline V gives CDR1 SGHNT, CDR2 YYREEE (reference sequence). The CDR3 totals 14 residues. The CDR3 nucleotides are TGTGCCAGCACCACGACAGGGTTGAACTATGGCTACACCTTC. It codes for CASTTTGLNYGYTF.